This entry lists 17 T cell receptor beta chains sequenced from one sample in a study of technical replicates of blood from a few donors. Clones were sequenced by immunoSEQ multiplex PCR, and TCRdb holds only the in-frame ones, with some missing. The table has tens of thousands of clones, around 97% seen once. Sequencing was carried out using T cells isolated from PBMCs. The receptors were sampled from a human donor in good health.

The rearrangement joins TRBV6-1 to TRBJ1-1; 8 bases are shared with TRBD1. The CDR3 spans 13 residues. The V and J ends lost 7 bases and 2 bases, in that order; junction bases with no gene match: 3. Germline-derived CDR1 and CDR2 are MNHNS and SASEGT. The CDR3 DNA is TGTGCCAGCATGACAGGGGTCAACACTGAAGCTTTCTTT. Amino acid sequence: CASMTGVNTEAFF.

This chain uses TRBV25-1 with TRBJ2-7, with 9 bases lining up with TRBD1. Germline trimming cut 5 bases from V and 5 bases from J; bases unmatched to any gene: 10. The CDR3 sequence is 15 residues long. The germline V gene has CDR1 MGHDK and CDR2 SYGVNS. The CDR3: CASSPQGQGIDEQYF. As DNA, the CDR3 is TGTGCCAGCAGTCCCCAGGGACAGGGAATCGACGAGCAGTACTTC.

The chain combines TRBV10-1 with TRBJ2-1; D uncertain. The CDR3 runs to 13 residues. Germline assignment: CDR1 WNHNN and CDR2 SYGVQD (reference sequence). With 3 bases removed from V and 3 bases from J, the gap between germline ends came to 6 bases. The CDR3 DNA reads TGCGCCAGCAGTGATCCCAACTACAATGAGCAGTTCTTC. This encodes CASSDPNYNEQFF.

CDR3 amino acids: CASSIRGGGYTF. The CDR3 coding sequence is TGTGCCAGTAGTATCAGAGGTGGTGGCTACACCTTC. V is TRBV19 and J is TRBJ1-2; D gene uncertain. Germline V gene sequence: CDR1 LNHDA, CDR2 SQIVND (reference sequence). V lost 3 bases to trimming and J lost 7 bases, with 9 bases between them. The CDR3 is 12 residues long.

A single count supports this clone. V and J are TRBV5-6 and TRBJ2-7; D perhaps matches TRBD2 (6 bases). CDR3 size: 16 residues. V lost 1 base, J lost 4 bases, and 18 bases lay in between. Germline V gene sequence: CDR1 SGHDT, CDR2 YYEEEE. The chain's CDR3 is CASSLMSEGLRYEQYF. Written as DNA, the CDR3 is TGTGCCAGCAGCTTGATGTCAGAGGGACTGAGATACGAGCAGTACTTC.

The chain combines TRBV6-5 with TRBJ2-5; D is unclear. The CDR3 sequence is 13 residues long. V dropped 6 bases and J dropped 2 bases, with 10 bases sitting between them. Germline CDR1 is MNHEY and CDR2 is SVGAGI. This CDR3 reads CASSSSLQETQYF. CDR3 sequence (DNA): TGTGCCAGCAGCTCCTCCCTACAAGAGACCCAGTACTTC.

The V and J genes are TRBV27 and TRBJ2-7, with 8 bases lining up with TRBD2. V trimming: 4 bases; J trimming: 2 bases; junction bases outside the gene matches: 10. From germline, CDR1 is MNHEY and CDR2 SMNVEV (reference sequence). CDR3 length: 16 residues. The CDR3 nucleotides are TGTGCCAGCAGTTCCGCCTCAATAGCGGGAACCTACGAGCAGTACTTC. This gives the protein CASSSASIAGTYEQYF.

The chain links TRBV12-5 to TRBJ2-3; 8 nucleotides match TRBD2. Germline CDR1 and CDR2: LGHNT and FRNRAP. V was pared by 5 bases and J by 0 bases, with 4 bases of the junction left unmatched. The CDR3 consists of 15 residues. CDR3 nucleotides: TGTGCTAGTGGTCCAGCGGGAGCTAGCACAGATACGCAGTATTTT. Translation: CASGPAGASTDTQYF.

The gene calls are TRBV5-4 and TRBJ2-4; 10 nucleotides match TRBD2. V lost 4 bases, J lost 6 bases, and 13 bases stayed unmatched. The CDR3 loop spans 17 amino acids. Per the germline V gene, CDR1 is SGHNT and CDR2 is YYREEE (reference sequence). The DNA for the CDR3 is TGTGCCAGCAGCACCGACCGCGGACTAGCGGATATAAACATTCAGTACTTC. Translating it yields CASSTDRGLADINIQYF.

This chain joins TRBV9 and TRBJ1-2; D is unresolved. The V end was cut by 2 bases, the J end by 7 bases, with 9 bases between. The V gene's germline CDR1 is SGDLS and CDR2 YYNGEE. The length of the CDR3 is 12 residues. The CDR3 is CASSVPSGGYTF. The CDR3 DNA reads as TGTGCCAGCAGCGTGCCGTCGGGTGGCTACACCTTC.

The CDR3, as DNA: TGTGCCAGCAGTGGATTGGGTACAGGCGCAAAAGAGACCCAGTACTTC. Translation gives CASSGLGTGAKETQYF. The chain recombines TRBV2 with TRBJ2-5; D perhaps matches TRBD1 (5 bases). This CDR3 is built from 16 residues. Germline V gene data show CDR1 as SNHLY and CDR2 as FYNNEI. V was cut by 4 bases and J by 3 bases, with 18 bases left in between.

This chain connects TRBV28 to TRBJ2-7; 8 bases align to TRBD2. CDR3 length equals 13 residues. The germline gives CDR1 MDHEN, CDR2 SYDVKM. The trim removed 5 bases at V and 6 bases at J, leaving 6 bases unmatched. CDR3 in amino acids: CASSEGTSLEQYF. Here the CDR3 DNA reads TGTGCCAGCAGTGAGGGGACTAGTCTCGAGCAGTACTTC.

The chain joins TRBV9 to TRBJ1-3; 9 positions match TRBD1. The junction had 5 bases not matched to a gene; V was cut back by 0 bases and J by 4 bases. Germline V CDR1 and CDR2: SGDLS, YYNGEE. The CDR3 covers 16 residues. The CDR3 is CASSVAGQGTGNTIYF. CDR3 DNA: TGTGCCAGCAGCGTAGCGGGACAGGGAACGGGAAACACCATATATTTT.

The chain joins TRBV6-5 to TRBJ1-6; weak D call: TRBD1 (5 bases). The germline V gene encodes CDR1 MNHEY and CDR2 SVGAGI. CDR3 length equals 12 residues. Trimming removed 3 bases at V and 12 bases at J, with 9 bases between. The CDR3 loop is CASSYGGEPLHF. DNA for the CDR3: TGTGCCAGCAGTTATGGAGGGGAACCCCTCCACTTT.

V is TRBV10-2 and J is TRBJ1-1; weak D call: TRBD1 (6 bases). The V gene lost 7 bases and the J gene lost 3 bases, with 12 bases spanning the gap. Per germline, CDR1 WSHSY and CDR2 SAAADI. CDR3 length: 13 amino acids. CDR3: CASKGGRHTEAFF. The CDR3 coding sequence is TGCGCCAGCAAGGGGGGGCGCCACACTGAAGCTTTCTTT.

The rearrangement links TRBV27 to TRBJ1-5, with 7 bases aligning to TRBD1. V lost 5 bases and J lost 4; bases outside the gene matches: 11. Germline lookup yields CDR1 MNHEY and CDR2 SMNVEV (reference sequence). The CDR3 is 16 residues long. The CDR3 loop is CASSPLSGTVNQPQHF. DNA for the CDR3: TGTGCCAGCAGTCCCTTATCCGGGACAGTTAATCAGCCCCAGCATTTT.

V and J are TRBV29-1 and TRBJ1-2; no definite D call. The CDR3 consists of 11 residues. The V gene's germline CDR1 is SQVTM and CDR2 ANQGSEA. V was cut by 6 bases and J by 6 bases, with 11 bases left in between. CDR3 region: CSVNGRNGYTF. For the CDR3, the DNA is TGCAGCGTGAATGGGCGAAATGGCTACACCTTC.